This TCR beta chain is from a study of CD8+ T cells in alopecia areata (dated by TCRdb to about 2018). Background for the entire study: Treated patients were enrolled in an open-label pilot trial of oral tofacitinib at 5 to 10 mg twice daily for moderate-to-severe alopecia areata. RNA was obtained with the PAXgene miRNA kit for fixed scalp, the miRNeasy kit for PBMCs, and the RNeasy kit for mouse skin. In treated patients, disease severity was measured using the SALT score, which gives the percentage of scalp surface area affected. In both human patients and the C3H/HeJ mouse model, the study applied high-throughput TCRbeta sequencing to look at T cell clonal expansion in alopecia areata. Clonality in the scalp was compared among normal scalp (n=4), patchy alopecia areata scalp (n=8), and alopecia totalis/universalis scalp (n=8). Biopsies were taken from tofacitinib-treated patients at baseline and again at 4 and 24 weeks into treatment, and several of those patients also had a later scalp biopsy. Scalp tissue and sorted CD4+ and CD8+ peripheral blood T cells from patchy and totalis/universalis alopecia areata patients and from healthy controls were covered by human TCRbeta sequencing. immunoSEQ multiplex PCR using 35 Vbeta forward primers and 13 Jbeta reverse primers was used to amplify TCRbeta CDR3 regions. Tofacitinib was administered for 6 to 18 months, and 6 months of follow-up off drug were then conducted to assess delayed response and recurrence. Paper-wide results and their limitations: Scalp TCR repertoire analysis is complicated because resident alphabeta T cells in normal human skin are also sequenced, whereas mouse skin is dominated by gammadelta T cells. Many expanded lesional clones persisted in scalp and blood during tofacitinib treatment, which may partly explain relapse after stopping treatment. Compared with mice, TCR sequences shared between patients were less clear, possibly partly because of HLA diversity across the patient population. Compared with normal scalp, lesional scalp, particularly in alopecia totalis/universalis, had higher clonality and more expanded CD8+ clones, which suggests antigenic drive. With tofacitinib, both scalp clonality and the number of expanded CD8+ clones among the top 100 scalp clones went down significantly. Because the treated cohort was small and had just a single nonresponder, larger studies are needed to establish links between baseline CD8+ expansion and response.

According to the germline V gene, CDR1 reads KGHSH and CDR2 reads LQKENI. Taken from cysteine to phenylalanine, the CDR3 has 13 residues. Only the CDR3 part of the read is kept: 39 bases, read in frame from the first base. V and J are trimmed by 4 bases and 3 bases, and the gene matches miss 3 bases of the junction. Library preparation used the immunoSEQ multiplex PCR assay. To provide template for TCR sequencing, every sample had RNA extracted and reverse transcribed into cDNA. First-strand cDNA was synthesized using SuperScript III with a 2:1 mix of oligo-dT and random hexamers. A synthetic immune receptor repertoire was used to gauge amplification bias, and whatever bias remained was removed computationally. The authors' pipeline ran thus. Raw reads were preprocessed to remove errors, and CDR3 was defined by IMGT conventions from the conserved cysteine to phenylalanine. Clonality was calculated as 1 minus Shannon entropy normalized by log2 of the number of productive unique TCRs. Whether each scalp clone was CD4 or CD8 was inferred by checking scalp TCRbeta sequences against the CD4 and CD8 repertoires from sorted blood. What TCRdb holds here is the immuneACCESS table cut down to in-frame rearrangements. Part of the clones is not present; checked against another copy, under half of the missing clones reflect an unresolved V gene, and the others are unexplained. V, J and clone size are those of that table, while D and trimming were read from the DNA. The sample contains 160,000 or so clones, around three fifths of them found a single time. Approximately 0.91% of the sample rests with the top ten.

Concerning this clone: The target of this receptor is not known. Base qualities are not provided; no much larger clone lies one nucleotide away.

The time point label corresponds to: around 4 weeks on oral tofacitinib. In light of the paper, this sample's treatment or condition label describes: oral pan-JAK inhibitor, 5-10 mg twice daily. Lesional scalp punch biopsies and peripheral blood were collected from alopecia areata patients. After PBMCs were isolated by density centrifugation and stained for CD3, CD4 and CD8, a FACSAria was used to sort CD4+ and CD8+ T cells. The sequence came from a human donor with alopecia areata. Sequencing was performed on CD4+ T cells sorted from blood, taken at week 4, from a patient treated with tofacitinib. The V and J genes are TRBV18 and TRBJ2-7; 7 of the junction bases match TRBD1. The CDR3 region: CASSQGQNYEQYF. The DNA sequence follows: TGTGCCAGCTCACAGGGACAGAACTACGAGCAGTACTTC.